This T cell receptor beta chain was captured by sequencing in a study of blood T cell repertoires in COVID-19. Germline trimming cut 4 bases from V and 7 bases from J; bases unmatched to any gene: 12. The CDR3 totals 15 residues. Germline V CDR1 and CDR2: LGHDT, YNNKEL (reference sequence). The repertoire was sequenced with immunoSEQ multiplex PCR; TCRdb's copy has only in-frame clones and lacks some. Among 30,000 to 40,000 clones listed, roughly 77% were seen once. Sequenced sample: peripheral blood. The rearrangement uses TRBV3-1 (or the pseudogene TRBV3-2) and TRBJ2-7; 8 positions match TRBD1. The source is an elderly man with active or convalescent COVID-19. The CDR3, as DNA: TGTGCCAGCAGCCTCGGGTGGCAGGGGGCTCGGGAGCAGTACTTC. Translation gives CASSLGWQGAREQYF.